A selection of T cell receptor beta chains follows, all from one sample in a study of T cells in Graves' hyperthyroidism and ophthalmopathy. One entry per CDR3 protein results from TCRdb running MiXCR on the multiplex PCR reads. The data contain under 400,000 distinct CDR3 sequences, roughly 15% of them singletons. Sequencing input: blood. These receptors all stem from a young man with Graves' hyperthyroidism. Each CDR3 is given with its conserved first and last residue. D genes are given only for firm matches. Not every row has a clone size; where given, it reads once, few, many or a size class.

D: NA; size: NA; V: TRBV13; J: TRBJ1-6; DNA: TGTGCCAGCAGCTTAAGGGGACTGGGCTATAATTCACCCCTCCACTTT; CDR3: CASSLRGLGYNSPLHF
D: NA; size: many; V: TRBV28; J: TRBJ2-3; DNA: TGTGCCAGCAGTTTAGTAACCCCGGACAGCTACACAGATACGCAGTATTTT; CDR3: CASSLVTPDSYTDTQYF
D: NA; size: NA; V: TRBV7-3; J: TRBJ2-1; DNA: TGTGCCAGCAGCTTAGCCCTGACACATTACAATGAGCAGTTCTTC; CDR3: CASSLALTHYNEQFF
D: TRBD1; size: NA; V: TRBV29-1; J: TRBJ2-2; DNA: TGCAGCTCCCGGGGGACAGGGGAGGGGGAGCTGTTTTTT; CDR3: CSSRGTGEGELFF
D: NA; size: NA; V: TRBV12-3/TRBV12-4; J: TRBJ2-7; DNA: TGTGCCAGCAGTTTAAACCACGAGCAGTACTTC; CDR3: CASSLNHEQYF
D: NA; size: NA; V: TRBV9; J: TRBJ2-7; DNA: TGTGCCAGCAGCGTAGCTGAGGGTGAGCAGTACTTC; CDR3: CASSVAEGEQYF
D: TRBD1; size: few; V: TRBV5-4; J: TRBJ1-2; DNA: TGTGCCAGCAGCGAAGGGACAGAAACTGGCTACACCTTC; CDR3: CASSEGTETGYTF
D: NA; size: many; V: TRBV3-1; J: TRBJ2-1; DNA: TGTGCCAGCAAGGGGCAGGGTGACCACAATGAGCAGTTCTTC; CDR3: CASKGQGDHNEQFF
D: NA; size: NA; V: TRBV6-2/TRBV6-3; J: TRBJ1-4; DNA: TGTGCCAGCAGTTACTCGAAGGCAGAATCCGGGGGAAAACTGTTTTTT; CDR3: CASSYSKAESGGKLFF
D: NA; size: many; V: TRBV12-3/TRBV12-4; J: TRBJ1-6; DNA: TGTGCCAGTAGGGGCATCTATAATTCACCCCTCCACTTT; CDR3: CASRGIYNSPLHF
D: TRBD1; size: NA; V: TRBV2; J: TRBJ2-1; DNA: TGTGCCAGCAAGGAGACAGGGTTAAATGAGCAGTTCTTC; CDR3: CASKETGLNEQFF
D: TRBD2; size: few; V: TRBV20-1; J: TRBJ2-5; DNA: TGCAGTGCTACGCGCTTTAGCGGGAGGGCCCGAGAGACCCAGTACTTC; CDR3: CSATRFSGRARETQYF
D: TRBD1; size: few; V: TRBV18; J: TRBJ1-2; DNA: TGTGCCAGCTCACCAAACGGACAGGCGCTGACTAACTATGGCTACACCTTC; CDR3: CASSPNGQALTNYGYTF
D: NA; size: NA; V: TRBV18; J: TRBJ2-7; DNA: TGTGCCAGCTCCGACGGTGGGACTCGGAGGGGTGCCTACGAGCAGTACTTC; CDR3: CASSDGGTRRGAYEQYF
D: NA; size: many; V: TRBV3-1; J: TRBJ1-1; DNA: TGTGCCAGCAGCCAAGAGTACAGTAGCGCTGAAGCTTTCTTT; CDR3: CASSQEYSSAEAFF
D: NA; size: many; V: TRBV7-9; J: TRBJ1-1; DNA: TGTGCCAGCAGCACCCTAGCGGACACTGAAGCTTTCTTT; CDR3: CASSTLADTEAFF
D: TRBD2; size: many; V: TRBV20-1; J: TRBJ2-5; DNA: TGCAGTGCTAGCGGTACTAGCGGGAGAGAGACCCAGTACTTC; CDR3: CSASGTSGRETQYF
D: NA; size: many; V: TRBV12-3/TRBV12-4; J: TRBJ1-5; DNA: TGTGCCAGCAGTTACGGGGATCAGCCCCAGCATTTT; CDR3: CASSYGDQPQHF
D: TRBD2; size: many; V: TRBV11-1; J: TRBJ2-1; DNA: TGTGCCAGCAGCTTAGGCAGGGGACTAGCGGAAAACAATGAGCAGTTCTTC; CDR3: CASSLGRGLAENNEQFF
D: NA; size: few; V: TRBV29-1; J: TRBJ1-5; DNA: TGCAGCGTTGCTATCGGGGATCAGAATCAGCCCCAGCATTTT; CDR3: CSVAIGDQNQPQHF
D: TRBD2; size: NA; V: TRBV9; J: TRBJ2-7; DNA: TGTGCCAGCAGCATTGGGACTAGCGGGAACTCCTACGAGCAGTACTTC; CDR3: CASSIGTSGNSYEQYF
D: NA; size: many; V: TRBV7-9; J: TRBJ2-1; DNA: TGTGCCAGCAGCTTAACGGCTTCCAATGAGCAGTTCTTC; CDR3: CASSLTASNEQFF
D: TRBD1; size: NA; V: TRBV6-1; J: TRBJ1-4; DNA: TGTGCCAGCAGAGACCGGGACAGGGGAGGTGAAAAACTGTTTTTT; CDR3: CASRDRDRGGEKLFF
D: NA; size: few; V: TRBV4-2; J: TRBJ2-7; DNA: TGTGCCAGCAGCCAAGCGCGGGACTTTGGCGGCTACGAGCAGTACTTC; CDR3: CASSQARDFGGYEQYF
D: NA; size: NA; V: TRBV2; J: TRBJ2-7; DNA: TGTGCCAGCGGAAGTGGCTCTCTCTCCTACGAGCAGTACTTC; CDR3: CASGSGSLSYEQYF
D: NA; size: many; V: TRBV5-1; J: TRBJ2-1; DNA: TGCGCCAGCAGCTTAGTGGGCAGGACTGCCTACAATGAGCAGTTCTTC; CDR3: CASSLVGRTAYNEQFF
D: NA; size: few; V: TRBV7-2; J: TRBJ2-4; DNA: TGTGCCAGCAGCATGTCTAGGGCTAAAAACATTCAGTACTTC; CDR3: CASSMSRAKNIQYF
D: NA; size: many; V: TRBV2; J: TRBJ2-2; DNA: TGTGCCAGCAGCAGGGGCCTCGCCGGGGAGCTGTTTTTT; CDR3: CASSRGLAGELFF
D: NA; size: many; V: TRBV5-1; J: TRBJ1-1; DNA: TGCGCCAGCAGCTTGGTGGCAGGCACCGGCCCTGAAGCTTTCTTT; CDR3: CASSLVAGTGPEAFF
D: TRBD2; size: NA; V: TRBV19; J: TRBJ2-3; DNA: TGTGCCAGCCCGGGCTTGGGGACTAGCGGTCCCACAGATACGCAGTATTTT; CDR3: CASPGLGTSGPTDTQYF
D: TRBD2; size: many; V: TRBV20-1; J: TRBJ2-7; DNA: TGCAGTGCTAACTACCAACTAGCGGGGGCCTACGAGCAGTACTTC; CDR3: CSANYQLAGAYEQYF
D: NA; size: NA; V: TRBV7-6; J: TRBJ2-7; DNA: TGTGCCAGCAGCCGGGCGGAGGCCGGCTACGAGCAGTACTTC; CDR3: CASSRAEAGYEQYF
D: NA; size: many; V: TRBV5-1; J: TRBJ1-2; DNA: TGCGCCAGCAGCTTGGAAGCCCCATATGGCTACACCTTC; CDR3: CASSLEAPYGYTF
D: NA; size: NA; V: TRBV5-1; J: TRBJ2-3; DNA: TGCGCCAGCAGCTTGGGGGGGCTTTCAGATACGCAGTATTTT; CDR3: CASSLGGLSDTQYF
D: NA; size: many; V: TRBV15; J: TRBJ1-4; DNA: TGTGCCACCAGCAGAGGGTCAGCCGAAAAACTGTTTTTT; CDR3: CATSRGSAEKLFF
D: NA; size: few; V: TRBV7-9; J: TRBJ2-2; DNA: TGTGCCAGCAGCTTCCTACAGGGACACACCGGGGAGCTGTTTTTT; CDR3: CASSFLQGHTGELFF
D: TRBD1; size: few; V: TRBV7-9; J: TRBJ1-1; DNA: TGTGCCAGCAGCTTGGGACAGACGAACACTGAAGCTTTCTTT; CDR3: CASSLGQTNTEAFF
D: TRBD1; size: many; V: TRBV28; J: TRBJ2-7; DNA: TGTGCCAGCAGTTCAGGACAGGGCGCCTACGAGCAGTACTTC; CDR3: CASSSGQGAYEQYF
D: NA; size: many; V: TRBV6-2/TRBV6-3; J: TRBJ2-7; DNA: TGTGCCAGCAGTTACGTCGGGAATGGCGCCGAGCAGTACTTC; CDR3: CASSYVGNGAEQYF
D: TRBD2; size: NA; V: TRBV18; J: TRBJ2-2; DNA: TGTGCCAGCTCCCCGGGGGACGGCGGGAGGAACACCGGGGAGCTGTTTTTT; CDR3: CASSPGDGGRNTGELFF
D: TRBD1; size: many; V: TRBV20-1; J: TRBJ2-7; DNA: TGCAGTGCCCAGGGGGAGCGGACCTACGAGCAGTACTTC; CDR3: CSAQGERTYEQYF
D: TRBD2; size: many; V: TRBV5-1; J: TRBJ2-1; DNA: TGCGCCAGCAGCTTGTCTAGCGGGGACAATGAGCAGTTCTTC; CDR3: CASSLSSGDNEQFF
D: NA; size: NA; V: TRBV7-9; J: TRBJ2-7; DNA: TGTGCCAGCAGCCTCGGGACTCTCTACGAGCAGTACTTC; CDR3: CASSLGTLYEQYF
D: TRBD1; size: many; V: TRBV24-1; J: TRBJ2-3; DNA: TGTGCCACCAGTGATTCGACAGGGAGCACAGATACGCAGTATTTT; CDR3: CATSDSTGSTDTQYF
D: NA; size: many; V: TRBV12-3/TRBV12-4; J: TRBJ1-1; DNA: TGTGCCAGCAGCCCGGCGGATGAAGCTTTCTTT; CDR3: CASSPADEAFF
D: TRBD1; size: many; V: TRBV6-1; J: TRBJ1-1; DNA: TGTGCCAGCAGCCCCGGGACAGGGCGCACTGAAGCTTTCTTT; CDR3: CASSPGTGRTEAFF
D: NA; size: few; V: TRBV13; J: TRBJ2-2; DNA: TGTGCCAGCAGCTTACGGCGCCGGGCGGGCACCGGGGAGCTGTTTTTT; CDR3: CASSLRRRAGTGELFF
D: NA; size: many; V: TRBV29-1; J: TRBJ2-5; DNA: TGCAGCTTATCAACAGGGGCGGGGGAGACCCAGTACTTC; CDR3: CSLSTGAGETQYF
D: NA; size: many; V: TRBV10-3; J: TRBJ2-7; DNA: TGTGCCACTGAAGGGGCCTACGAGCAGTACTTC; CDR3: CATEGAYEQYF
D: NA; size: many; V: TRBV2; J: TRBJ1-5; DNA: TGTGCCAGCAGTGCGGACAGCCCCCAGCATTTT; CDR3: CASSADSPQHF
D: TRBD1; size: once; V: TRBV12-3/TRBV12-4; J: TRBJ1-2; DNA: TGTGCCAGCAGTCAACCGGGACAGGGTTTGCCAAACTATGGCTACACCTTC; CDR3: CASSQPGQGLPNYGYTF
D: TRBD1; size: NA; V: TRBV9; J: TRBJ1-5; DNA: TGTGCCAGCAGTTTTGGGGACAGGGGAAATCAGCCCCAGCATTTT; CDR3: CASSFGDRGNQPQHF
D: NA; size: many; V: TRBV5-1; J: TRBJ2-7; DNA: TGCGCCAGCGGGTCGGGGACCATGAGCTCCTACGAGCAGTACTTC; CDR3: CASGSGTMSSYEQYF
D: NA; size: few; V: TRBV6-1; J: TRBJ1-2; DNA: TGTGCCAGCAGTGGTTATGGCTACACCTTC; CDR3: CASSGYGYTF
D: TRBD2; size: few; V: TRBV6-1; J: TRBJ2-5; DNA: TGTGCCAGCAGGCTAGCGGGAGCGGAGACCCAGTACTTC; CDR3: CASRLAGAETQYF
D: NA; size: NA; V: TRBV30; J: TRBJ2-3; DNA: TGTGCCTGGAGTGAGGGGGGCTGGGGAGGTACGCAGTATTTT; CDR3: CAWSEGGWGGTQYF
D: NA; size: many; V: TRBV2; J: TRBJ2-7; DNA: TGTGCCAGCAGTGAAGGGGACTACGAGCAGTACTTC; CDR3: CASSEGDYEQYF
D: NA; size: many; V: TRBV2; J: TRBJ2-3; DNA: TGTGCCAGCAGTGATGGCCCCGCGGGGGATACGCAGTATTTT; CDR3: CASSDGPAGDTQYF